This note documents a single T cell receptor (beta chain) sequence. Its matching antigen is unknown. This sample stems from a study of T-cell memory formation after mild COVID-19. Study outcomes and limitations: Mostly located in CM and EM were contracting CD4+ clones, with contracting CD8+ clones located in EMRA. Whereas later expanders leaned CD4+, clones contracting day 15 to 85 showed a balanced CD4/CD8 makeup.

The germline V gene has CDR1 MNHEY and CDR2 SVGAGI. The CDR3 loop spans 13 amino acids. Trimming pared 6 bases from V and 6 bases from J, leaving 11 bases between. TCRdb itself ran the 5' RACE reads through MiXCR, one entry per CDR3 protein. Of over 350,000 distinct CDR3 sequences in the sample, approximately 15% were seen once. The receptor comes from a man aged 18 to 35 who had mild COVID-19 (a few samples of this study predate the infection). Cell type and time point are not known. The sample was PBMCs or a T cell subset sorted from them (not recorded which). This chain uses TRBV6-5 with TRBJ2-2; D remains ambiguous. Here the CDR3 DNA reads TGTGCCAGCAGCCTGATTACACCCGGGGAGCTGTTTTTT. Translating gives CASSLITPGELFF.